This TCR beta chain was sequenced for a study of type 1 and type 2 diabetes patients (dated by TCRdb to the mid-2010s). For context, the study as a whole: About ten type 1 diabetes patients, four type 2 diabetes patients and roughly 6 nondiabetic controls were recruited in China to form the cohort. Type 2 diabetes patients were included as a disease comparison group for the type 1 diabetes patients. The study used high-throughput sequencing to profile TCRbeta repertoires and compare individuals with type 1 diabetes, type 2 diabetes and no diabetes. TCRbeta libraries were sequenced paired-end on Illumina HiSeq 2000 or MiSeq instruments. Altogether, more than 15 million paired-end reads were produced across the whole study. V gene usage was similar between roughly 22-cycle and roughly 23-cycle amplification, suggesting similar primer efficiencies and random PCR bias. Across the study, CD4+ and CD8+ T cells were positively selected from PBMCs using CD4 or CD8 MicroBeads on MACS columns.

Instrument on record: Illumina MiSeq. Genomic DNA from sorted T cell subsets was used as template for TCRbeta CDR3 amplification. The TCRbeta CDR3 region was amplified by multiplex PCR using 30 forward and 13 reverse primers. AMPure XP beads were used to purify the PCR products, after which a second roughly 25-cycle PCR added indices and adaptors. Before sequencing, the libraries were purified from gel with the QIAquick Gel Extraction Kit. The original methods were these. Paired-end reads were merged with FLASH and aligned to IMGT V, D and J germline references using IgBLAST. Reads with less than 70% alignment identity to germline references were removed, leaving 11,114,426 reads across the study. IMGT definitions were followed to assign CDR3 boundaries, reading frame and productivity. Highly-expanded clones were defined as clones making up 1% or more of reads, and normalized Shannon entropy was used to measure diversity. Unpaired two-tailed t-tests were used to test for differences in Shannon entropy between groups. TCRdb reran the public reads through fastp at Q25 and MiXCR, keeping productive beta chains. Identical CDR3 protein sequences are pooled into one entry, listed with their most common genes and DNA. TCRdb, not the original authors, processed these V and J calls. This sample has 250,000 to 300,000 distinct CDR3 sequences in its table, and approximately 45% of those were observed once. The leading ten clones occupy about an eighth of the sample.

What the authors observed across the whole study: Because only a limited number of T2D and control samples were sequenced, some T1D-only HECs might also appear in more T2D or control samples. In both CD4+ and CD8+ T cells, type 2 diabetes repertoires were highly diverse and significantly more diverse than type 1 diabetes repertoires. Few highly-expanded CD4+ clones, median one, were found in type 2 diabetes patients, accounting for a median about 4% of reads. Study groups were not matched for age and gender, which possibly biased interpretation. Type 2 diabetes and control samples had highly correlated V and J gene usage patterns, with the correlation between samples averaging about 0.97.

In its sample, this clonotype was seen a few times. Its antigen remains undetermined. One base away there is no much larger clone; base qualities are not given. All diabetic patients met standard classification criteria for type 1 or type 2 diabetes, with glucose and C-peptide assessed by WHO-recommended methods. Donors with other autoimmune diseases or infections within the previous four weeks were excluded. About 10 milliliters of peripheral blood were drawn from each participant. LymphoPrep density separation was used to isolate PBMCs. Including the terminal cysteine and phenylalanine, the CDR3 comprises 13 residues. The kept DNA is CDR3 alone, 39 bases in frame from the first base. V is cut by 6 bases and J by 9 bases, and the space between the germline ends is 12 bases. For CDR1 and CDR2, the germline V gene lists SGHTA and FQGNSA.

The sequenced sample was peripheral blood mononuclear cells (PBMCs). The receptor chain draws on TRBV7-2 and TRBJ1-6; the D segment cannot be called with confidence. This receptor was taken from a man younger than 30 with type 2 diabetes. The CDR3 protein is CASRLGTGSPLHF. The nucleotide sequence is given as TGTGCCAGCAGACTAGGCACCGGTTCACCCCTCCACTTT.